Listed below are T cell receptor beta chains from one sample, sequenced in a study of blood T cell repertoires in COVID-19. Assay used: immunoSEQ multiplex PCR; TCRdb lists only in-frame clones, some missing. The sample has approximately 210,000 clones, around 88% seen once. Sequencing was performed on peripheral blood. These receptor sequences come from a woman aged 45-60 years with acute or convalescent COVID-19. CDR3s include the opening cysteine and the closing phenylalanine or tryptophan. Fields, in order: CDR3 DNA, CDR3 protein, J gene, V gene, D gene, clone size, CDR3 length. A D gene is named only where the DNA matches it firmly. Clone size is given for some rows only: seen once, a few or many times, or a class if the clone is expanded.

CDR3nt: TGCGCCAGCAGCTCGACTAGCGGGAAGAGCTCCTACAATGAGCAGTTCTTC; CDR3aa: CASSSTSGKSSYNEQFF; j_gene: TRBJ2-1; v_gene: TRBV5-1; d_gene: TRBD2; abundance: NA; len: 17
CDR3nt: TGCGCCAGCAGCTTACTAGCGGGAGCCTCCTACAATGAGCAGTTCTTC; CDR3aa: CASSLLAGASYNEQFF; j_gene: TRBJ2-1; v_gene: TRBV5-1; d_gene: TRBD2; abundance: NA; len: 16
CDR3nt: TGCGCCAGCAGTGTGCGGCGGGAAGAGACCCAGTACTTC; CDR3aa: CASSVRREETQYF; j_gene: TRBJ2-5; v_gene: TRBV10-1; d_gene: NA; abundance: NA; len: 13
CDR3nt: TGTGCCAGCAGCCGCTCAGGGGAGGGCAACTACGAGCAGTACTTC; CDR3aa: CASSRSGEGNYEQYF; j_gene: TRBJ2-7; v_gene: TRBV3-1/TRBV3-2; d_gene: NA; abundance: NA; len: 15
CDR3nt: TGTGCCAGCAGCAAAGGCAGGCATGTCTTCTACAATGAGCAGTTCTTC; CDR3aa: CASSKGRHVFYNEQFF; j_gene: TRBJ2-1; v_gene: TRBV21-1; d_gene: NA; abundance: NA; len: 16
CDR3nt: TGTGCCAGCAGCCGAAACCACGGGAATGGGTACAATGAGCAGTTCTTC; CDR3aa: CASSRNHGNGYNEQFF; j_gene: TRBJ2-1; v_gene: TRBV3-1/TRBV3-2; d_gene: NA; abundance: NA; len: 16
CDR3nt: TGTGCTAGTGGTTTGGCCCTAGCGGGAGGGATTTACAATGAGCAGTTCTTC; CDR3aa: CASGLALAGGIYNEQFF; j_gene: TRBJ2-1; v_gene: TRBV12-5; d_gene: TRBD2; abundance: NA; len: 17
CDR3nt: TGTGCCAGTAGTACCCTAGCGGGGCCTTCAGTCCCCCAGCATTTT; CDR3aa: CASSTLAGPSVPQHF; j_gene: TRBJ1-5; v_gene: TRBV19; d_gene: NA; abundance: NA; len: 15
CDR3nt: TGTGCCAGCAGCTTTAGGACAGGGGGCAGCGTAGGCACTGAAGCTTTCTTT; CDR3aa: CASSFRTGGSVGTEAFF; j_gene: TRBJ1-1; v_gene: TRBV13; d_gene: TRBD1; abundance: few; len: 17
CDR3nt: TGTGCCAGCAGTCCGACAGGGGTAGGTCGCTACACCTTC; CDR3aa: CASSPTGVGRYTF; j_gene: TRBJ1-2; v_gene: TRBV27; d_gene: TRBD1; abundance: NA; len: 13
CDR3nt: TGCAGCGCCAAACTAGCGGGAGGGCCAGTCGGGGAGCTGTTTTTT; CDR3aa: CSAKLAGGPVGELFF; j_gene: TRBJ2-2; v_gene: TRBV29-1; d_gene: TRBD2; abundance: once; len: 15
CDR3nt: TGTGCCAGCAGCTTAGCGCCTCTTGCGGGATTAGCCAAAAACATTCAGTACTTC; CDR3aa: CASSLAPLAGLAKNIQYF; j_gene: TRBJ2-4; v_gene: TRBV7-2; d_gene: NA; abundance: NA; len: 18
CDR3nt: TGCAGCGTTGAATCGGCGGAAGGGGGTTACGAGCAGTACTTC; CDR3aa: CSVESAEGGYEQYF; j_gene: TRBJ2-7; v_gene: TRBV29-1; d_gene: NA; abundance: NA; len: 14
CDR3nt: TGCGCCAGCAGGGGCAGGCGACCCCAGGCCCTGTACAATGAGCAGTTCTTC; CDR3aa: CASRGRRPQALYNEQFF; j_gene: TRBJ2-1; v_gene: TRBV5-1; d_gene: NA; abundance: NA; len: 17